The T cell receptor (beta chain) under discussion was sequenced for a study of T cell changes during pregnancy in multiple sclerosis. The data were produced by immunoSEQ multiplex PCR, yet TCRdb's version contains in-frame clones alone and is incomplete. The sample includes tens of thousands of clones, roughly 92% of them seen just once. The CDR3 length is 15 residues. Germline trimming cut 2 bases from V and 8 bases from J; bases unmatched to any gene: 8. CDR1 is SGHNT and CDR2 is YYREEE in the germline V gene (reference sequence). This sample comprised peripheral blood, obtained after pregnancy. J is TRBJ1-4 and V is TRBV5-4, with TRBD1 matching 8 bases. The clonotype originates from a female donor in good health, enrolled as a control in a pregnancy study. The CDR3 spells CASSLSGGALEKLFF. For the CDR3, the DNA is TGTGCCAGCAGCTTATCAGGGGGCGCGTTGGAAAAACTGTTTTTT.